This TCR beta chain was recovered during a study of shared clonotypes between healthy human individuals. Study-wide context: With ages of 18 to 49, the donors were a couple of women and three men.

This CDR3 has 11 amino acids. Germline V CDR1 and CDR2: SGHKS, YYEKEE (reference sequence). The V gene lost 1 base and the J gene lost 6 bases, with 5 bases spanning the gap. In regard to this clone: No antigen is known for it.

Study-wide findings and caveats: A few donors shared 4.5% to 6.5% of their naive CD4 clonotypes.

HIV-negative, healthy adults without recent acute infections or vaccinations were the donors. The data were produced by immunoSEQ multiplex PCR, yet TCRdb's version contains in-frame clones alone and is incomplete. This table holds 2 million to 3 million clones, around nine tenths found once. The TCR sequence derives from a man aged 18 to 29 in good health. Sequencing used naive CD4+ T cells sorted from blood. Subset here: CD45RA+ positively selected. The gene calls are TRBV5-5 and TRBJ2-7; D not certain. The CDR3 DNA is TGTGCCAGCAGCTTGCGTACCGAGCAGTACTTC. Residues: CASSLRTEQYF.